The source of this T cell receptor beta chain is a study of T cell responses to AZD1222 COVID-19 vaccine. Method: immunoSEQ multiplex PCR; TCRdb's copy keeps in-frame clones and lacks some. The sample gives 130,000 or so clones, about nine tenths of which show up once; around a tenth is in the top ten. The CDR3 has 15 residues. CDR1 PRHDT and CDR2 FYEKMQ come from the germline V gene (reference sequence). V lost 0 bases to trimming and J lost 3 bases; unmatched junction nucleotides: 3. The source material was peripheral blood, sampled 28 days after the second AZD1222 dose. The rearrangement joins TRBV13 to TRBJ2-7; 9 bases are shared with TRBD1. This receptor was obtained from an adult who received the AZD1222 COVID-19 vaccine. The CDR3, as DNA: TGTGCCAGCAGCTTAGGGGGACAGGGCCACTACGAGCAGTACTTC. Residues: CASSLGGQGHYEQYF.